A selection of T cell receptor beta chains follows, all from one sample in a study of technical replicates of blood from a handful of donors. The protocol was immunoSEQ multiplex PCR, while the TCRdb copy is restricted to in-frame clones and leaves out a portion. The sample gives tens of thousands of clones, 95% of which show up once; more than 0.2% is in the top ten. The sample was T cells isolated from PBMCs. Source of these receptors: a human donor in good health. CDR3s include the opening cysteine and the closing phenylalanine or tryptophan. The order of the fields is CDR3 DNA, CDR3 protein, D gene, J gene, V gene, clone size. The D gene is left open where the match is weak. A row's size may be missing; if present it is once, few, many or a size class.

CDR3 DNA: TGTGCAAGTCGCTTGGTGGGACTAGCGGTCTACAATGAGCAGTTCTTC
CDR3 protein: CASRLVGLAVYNEQFF
D gene: -
J gene: TRBJ2-1
V gene: TRBV12-2
clone size: -

CDR3 DNA: TGTGCCAGCAGCTTAGAGGCCCCGGGTTTCTCCTACAATGAGCAGTTCTTC
CDR3 protein: CASSLEAPGFSYNEQFF
D gene: -
J gene: TRBJ2-1
V gene: TRBV7-8
clone size: -

CDR3 DNA: TGTGCCTGGAGTGTACTAGGGGGAGCCCAAGAGACCCAGTACTTC
CDR3 protein: CAWSVLGGAQETQYF
D gene: -
J gene: TRBJ2-5
V gene: TRBV30
clone size: -

CDR3 DNA: TGCGCCAGCAGCTTGGTTGGCGGCTCACCGGGGGATGGCTACACCTTC
CDR3 protein: CASSLVGGSPGDGYTF
D gene: -
J gene: TRBJ1-2
V gene: TRBV5-1
clone size: -

CDR3 DNA: TGTGCCAGCAGCTTGGACCTAGCGGGAATATACGAGCAGTACTTC
CDR3 protein: CASSLDLAGIYEQYF
D gene: TRBD2
J gene: TRBJ2-7
V gene: TRBV5-4
clone size: -

CDR3 DNA: TGTGCCACAGGGGACGGCGGGCAGCAGTTCTTC
CDR3 protein: CATGDGGQQFF
D gene: -
J gene: TRBJ2-1
V gene: TRBV2
clone size: -

CDR3 DNA: TGTGCCAGTAGTATAGATGGGCGATTGGAGCAGTACTTC
CDR3 protein: CASSIDGRLEQYF
D gene: -
J gene: TRBJ2-7
V gene: TRBV19
clone size: -

CDR3 DNA: TGTGCCAGCGCCCGGTCGGGGTTGCACGAGCAGTACTTC
CDR3 protein: CASARSGLHEQYF
D gene: -
J gene: TRBJ2-7
V gene: TRBV13
clone size: -

CDR3 DNA: TGCGCCAGCAGCGAGGGACAGGGATCCTCCGAGCAGTACTTC
CDR3 protein: CASSEGQGSSEQYF
D gene: TRBD1
J gene: TRBJ2-7
V gene: TRBV5-1
clone size: -

CDR3 DNA: TGCAGTGCCCCCCACATTGAAGCTTTCTTT
CDR3 protein: CSAPHIEAFF
D gene: -
J gene: TRBJ1-1
V gene: TRBV20-1
clone size: -

CDR3 DNA: TGTGCCAGCTCACCACCCGGACTCGAGGTCCCCTACGAGCAGTACTTC
CDR3 protein: CASSPPGLEVPYEQYF
D gene: -
J gene: TRBJ2-7
V gene: TRBV18
clone size: -

CDR3 DNA: TGTGCCAGTAGCCTTAGCGGGAGGGCCCCAGCCAAAAACATTCAGTACTTC
CDR3 protein: CASSLSGRAPAKNIQYF
D gene: TRBD2
J gene: TRBJ2-4
V gene: TRBV19
clone size: -

CDR3 DNA: TGTGCCAGCAGTCTCCCCCAGGGGGCCCACACTGAAGCTTTCTTT
CDR3 protein: CASSLPQGAHTEAFF
D gene: TRBD1
J gene: TRBJ1-1
V gene: TRBV6-1
clone size: -

CDR3 DNA: TGTGCCAGCAGCTTAACTGGCTGGAACAGCCAGTCCTACGAGCAGTACTTC
CDR3 protein: CASSLTGWNSQSYEQYF
D gene: -
J gene: TRBJ2-7
V gene: TRBV13
clone size: -

CDR3 DNA: TGTGCCAGCAGTATGGGGGGAGATACGCAGTATTTT
CDR3 protein: CASSMGGDTQYF
D gene: -
J gene: TRBJ2-3
V gene: TRBV27
clone size: -

CDR3 DNA: TGTGCCAGCAGCACAACGGGAGTTGGTGAAGCTTTCTTT
CDR3 protein: CASSTTGVGEAFF
D gene: -
J gene: TRBJ1-1
V gene: TRBV6-5
clone size: -

CDR3 DNA: TGCAGCGTTGATGGCCTCCTACAGGGGACTAACTATGGCTACACCTTC
CDR3 protein: CSVDGLLQGTNYGYTF
D gene: TRBD1
J gene: TRBJ1-2
V gene: TRBV29-1
clone size: once

CDR3 DNA: TGTGCCAGCAGCCCCGGGACAGGAGCATCAGATACGCAGTATTTT
CDR3 protein: CASSPGTGASDTQYF
D gene: TRBD1
J gene: TRBJ2-3
V gene: TRBV6-6
clone size: -

CDR3 DNA: TGTGCCAGCAGTTTAATTGGTATGCGGGAGACCCAGTACTTC
CDR3 protein: CASSLIGMRETQYF
D gene: -
J gene: TRBJ2-5
V gene: TRBV28
clone size: -

CDR3 DNA: TGTGCCAGTCGACAGGGCAATGGAAACACCATATATTTT
CDR3 protein: CASRQGNGNTIYF
D gene: TRBD1
J gene: TRBJ1-3
V gene: TRBV6-5
clone size: -

CDR3 DNA: TGTGCCAGCAGTTACATTGGGGGACTAGCGGGAGAGACCCAGTACTTC
CDR3 protein: CASSYIGGLAGETQYF
D gene: TRBD2
J gene: TRBJ2-5
V gene: TRBV6-5
clone size: -

CDR3 DNA: TGTGCCAGCAGCCGTTCTGCAACTAATGAAAAACTGTTTTTT
CDR3 protein: CASSRSATNEKLFF
D gene: -
J gene: TRBJ1-4
V gene: TRBV7-9
clone size: once

CDR3 DNA: TGTGCCAGCAGCCCCCCGGGTTTGAGCAGCTATGGCTACACCTTC
CDR3 protein: CASSPPGLSSYGYTF
D gene: -
J gene: TRBJ1-2
V gene: TRBV7-9
clone size: once

CDR3 DNA: TGCGCCAGCAGCCAATCCCCCGGAGGGTCCTACGAGCAGTACTTC
CDR3 protein: CASSQSPGGSYEQYF
D gene: -
J gene: TRBJ2-7
V gene: TRBV4-1
clone size: -

CDR3 DNA: TGTGCCAGCAGTGGAACAGGGAGAAATCAGCCCCAGCATTTT
CDR3 protein: CASSGTGRNQPQHF
D gene: -
J gene: TRBJ1-5
V gene: TRBV2
clone size: -

CDR3 DNA: TGTGCCAGCAGCCCCCGGGACAGGGGAATTGAGGAACTGTTTTTT
CDR3 protein: CASSPRDRGIEELFF
D gene: TRBD1
J gene: TRBJ1-4
V gene: TRBV9
clone size: -

CDR3 DNA: TGTGCCAGCAGCTTGGGGACAGCTCCTGAAGCTTTCTTT
CDR3 protein: CASSLGTAPEAFF
D gene: -
J gene: TRBJ1-1
V gene: TRBV5-5
clone size: -

CDR3 DNA: TGTGCCAGCAGCTGGGAGGGGTGGCGGGGCAATCAGCCCCAGCATTTT
CDR3 protein: CASSWEGWRGNQPQHF
D gene: -
J gene: TRBJ1-5
V gene: TRBV7-2
clone size: -

CDR3 DNA: TGTGCCAGCAGTGCAGGACTCGCAACTAATGAAAAACTGTTTTTT
CDR3 protein: CASSAGLATNEKLFF
D gene: -
J gene: TRBJ1-4
V gene: TRBV6-4
clone size: -

CDR3 DNA: TGTGCCAGCAGCTTCGAAGTAGGGACTAGCGGGGGCGAGCAGTACTTC
CDR3 protein: CASSFEVGTSGGEQYF
D gene: TRBD2
J gene: TRBJ2-7
V gene: TRBV11-3
clone size: -

CDR3 DNA: TGTGCCAGTAGTCCCTGGACGGGACAGTTGAATGAGCAGTTCTTC
CDR3 protein: CASSPWTGQLNEQFF
D gene: TRBD1
J gene: TRBJ2-1
V gene: TRBV19
clone size: -

CDR3 DNA: TGTGCCAGCACCCAGACAGCAGCCAAAAACATTCAGTACTTC
CDR3 protein: CASTQTAAKNIQYF
D gene: -
J gene: TRBJ2-4
V gene: TRBV5-8
clone size: once

CDR3 DNA: TGTGCCAGCAGTGAAGGGGGCGTCACTGAAGCTTTCTTT
CDR3 protein: CASSEGGVTEAFF
D gene: TRBD1
J gene: TRBJ1-1
V gene: TRBV10-3
clone size: -

CDR3 DNA: TGCAGCGTTAGGAGACAGGGAACCTACGAGCAGTACTTC
CDR3 protein: CSVRRQGTYEQYF
D gene: TRBD1
J gene: TRBJ2-7
V gene: TRBV29-1
clone size: -

CDR3 DNA: TGTGCCAGCAGCCCCCTGGGACAGCTTCGCACTGAAGCTTTCTTT
CDR3 protein: CASSPLGQLRTEAFF
D gene: TRBD1
J gene: TRBJ1-1
V gene: TRBV14
clone size: -

CDR3 DNA: TGTGCCAGCAGCGTAGGGCGGGACTTACTCTCCTACGAGCAGTACTTC
CDR3 protein: CASSVGRDLLSYEQYF
D gene: -
J gene: TRBJ2-7
V gene: TRBV28
clone size: -

CDR3 DNA: TGTGCCAGCAGCCAAGATGGGACAGGGGGCTACAATGAGCAGTTCTTC
CDR3 protein: CASSQDGTGGYNEQFF
D gene: TRBD1
J gene: TRBJ2-1
V gene: TRBV4-2
clone size: -

CDR3 DNA: TGCGCCAGCACCGGGGGGGACTCCTACAATGAGCAGTTCTTC
CDR3 protein: CASTGGDSYNEQFF
D gene: TRBD2
J gene: TRBJ2-1
V gene: TRBV5-1
clone size: -

CDR3 DNA: TGCGCCAGGCTGACCGTAGCAAATGAGCAGTTCTTC
CDR3 protein: CARLTVANEQFF
D gene: -
J gene: TRBJ2-1
V gene: TRBV5-1
clone size: -

CDR3 DNA: TGCGCCAGCAAAGAACCCGGGACACGATTCTCTGGAAACACCATATATTTT
CDR3 protein: CASKEPGTRFSGNTIYF
D gene: -
J gene: TRBJ1-3
V gene: TRBV10-1
clone size: once

CDR3 DNA: TGTGCCAGCAGCGTCGACGACAGCTATGGCTACACCTTC
CDR3 protein: CASSVDDSYGYTF
D gene: -
J gene: TRBJ1-2
V gene: TRBV9
clone size: -

CDR3 DNA: TGCAGCGTTGCCGGGACTAACAACTACGAGCAGTACTTC
CDR3 protein: CSVAGTNNYEQYF
D gene: TRBD2
J gene: TRBJ2-7
V gene: TRBV29-1
clone size: once

CDR3 DNA: TGTGCCAGCAGCTCCTGGACAGGGCAGTTGTCTGGAAACACCATATATTTT
CDR3 protein: CASSSWTGQLSGNTIYF
D gene: TRBD1
J gene: TRBJ1-3
V gene: TRBV7-9
clone size: once

CDR3 DNA: TGTGCCATCAGTGAACCCGACTCTGCCTACGAGCAGTACTTC
CDR3 protein: CAISEPDSAYEQYF
D gene: -
J gene: TRBJ2-7
V gene: TRBV10-3
clone size: -

CDR3 DNA: TGTGCCAGCAGGACTAGCGGGAATGTCACCGAGCAGTACTTC
CDR3 protein: CASRTSGNVTEQYF
D gene: TRBD2
J gene: TRBJ2-7
V gene: TRBV11-3
clone size: -

CDR3 DNA: TGTGCCAGCAGTTTTGGCGGGAGGGTCGGCTACAATGAGCAGTTCTTC
CDR3 protein: CASSFGGRVGYNEQFF
D gene: TRBD2
J gene: TRBJ2-1
V gene: TRBV27
clone size: -

CDR3 DNA: TGTGCCAGCAGCGTAGTAGGGGGCTCCTACAATGAGCAGTTCTTC
CDR3 protein: CASSVVGGSYNEQFF
D gene: -
J gene: TRBJ2-1
V gene: TRBV9
clone size: -

CDR3 DNA: TGTGCCAGCAGTTTAGCGGGGGGGCACCATACGCAGTATTTT
CDR3 protein: CASSLAGGHHTQYF
D gene: TRBD2
J gene: TRBJ2-3
V gene: TRBV28
clone size: once

CDR3 DNA: TGTGCCTGGAGTGCCCCCGAGACAGGGTTGGATGGCTACACCTTC
CDR3 protein: CAWSAPETGLDGYTF
D gene: TRBD1
J gene: TRBJ1-2
V gene: TRBV30
clone size: -

CDR3 DNA: TGTGCCAGCAGTTTCCAGACAGCCAGAAGCTCACCCCTCCACTTT
CDR3 protein: CASSFQTARSSPLHF
D gene: -
J gene: TRBJ1-6
V gene: TRBV5-4
clone size: few

CDR3 DNA: TGTGCCAGCAGCGTAGGGCCCGGGAGCACTGAAGCTTTCTTT
CDR3 protein: CASSVGPGSTEAFF
D gene: -
J gene: TRBJ1-1
V gene: TRBV9
clone size: few

CDR3 DNA: TGTGCCAGCATCAGGGGCACTGAAGCTTTCTTT
CDR3 protein: CASIRGTEAFF
D gene: -
J gene: TRBJ1-1
V gene: TRBV6-5
clone size: -

CDR3 DNA: TGTGCCAGCACTTCCTCCTCGACTAGCGGGAGAGGCGAGCAGTACTTC
CDR3 protein: CASTSSSTSGRGEQYF
D gene: TRBD2
J gene: TRBJ2-7
V gene: TRBV28
clone size: -

CDR3 DNA: TGTGCCAGCCGCCTTGTCAGCGGGCTCAGTTACACAGATACGCAGTATTTT
CDR3 protein: CASRLVSGLSYTDTQYF
D gene: -
J gene: TRBJ2-3
V gene: TRBV7-2
clone size: -

CDR3 DNA: TGTGCCAGCAGGGGACAGGGCGATGAAAAACTGTTTTTT
CDR3 protein: CASRGQGDEKLFF
D gene: TRBD1
J gene: TRBJ1-4
V gene: TRBV28
clone size: -

CDR3 DNA: TGCGCCAGCAGCTTGGCCTTCGGGACAGCAGATACGCAGTATTTT
CDR3 protein: CASSLAFGTADTQYF
D gene: TRBD1
J gene: TRBJ2-3
V gene: TRBV5-1
clone size: -

CDR3 DNA: TGTGCCAGCAAGGGACAGGGGATTTCCTACGAGCAGTACTTC
CDR3 protein: CASKGQGISYEQYF
D gene: TRBD1
J gene: TRBJ2-7
V gene: TRBV6-5
clone size: once

CDR3 DNA: TGCGCCAGCAGCGGATCTAGCGGGGGGGCGTCTCATGAGCAGTTCTTC
CDR3 protein: CASSGSSGGASHEQFF
D gene: TRBD2
J gene: TRBJ2-1
V gene: TRBV5-1
clone size: -

CDR3 DNA: TGTGCCAGCAGCCCGGGGGGGGGCATCAATGAGCAGTTCTTC
CDR3 protein: CASSPGGGINEQFF
D gene: TRBD2
J gene: TRBJ2-1
V gene: TRBV2
clone size: -

CDR3 DNA: TGTGCCAGCAGCCCGATGCGCCCGTCAGGGGGGACTGAAGCTTTCTTT
CDR3 protein: CASSPMRPSGGTEAFF
D gene: TRBD1
J gene: TRBJ1-1
V gene: TRBV7-8
clone size: -